A single sample is the source of the 13 T cell receptor beta chains below, sequenced in a study of blood T cell repertoires in COVID-19. TCRdb keeps only in-frame clones here, not all; method: immunoSEQ multiplex PCR. Of around 230,000 clones listed, 80% to 90% were seen once; the top ten hold around 2%. The sequenced sample was peripheral blood. The source of these receptors is a man in his forties who had recovered from COVID-19.

This chain links TRBV5-1 with TRBJ1-6; D may be TRBD1 (6 bases). The ends were cut back, 0 bases at V and 9 bases at J, with 16 bases in the middle. Germline lookup yields CDR1 SGHRS and CDR2 YFSETQ. The CDR3 runs to 16 residues. The CDR3 is CASSLETVGGGSPLHF. The CDR3 DNA follows: TGCGCCAGCAGCTTGGAGACAGTGGGAGGGGGTTCACCCCTCCACTTT.

This chain links TRBV19 with TRBJ2-1, with 11 bases lining up with TRBD2. After removal of 3 bases from V and 7 bases from J, the junction contained 8 bases not matched to a gene. CDR1 is LNHDA, CDR2 SQIVND, per germline (reference sequence). The CDR3 has 16 residues. The CDR3: CASSISRLAGYNEQFF. The CDR3 nucleotides are TGTGCCAGTAGTATCAGTCGACTAGCGGGATATAATGAGCAGTTCTTC.

This chain joins TRBV5-4 and TRBJ2-3; D might be TRBD1 (5 bases). Germline-derived CDR1 and CDR2 are SGHNT and YYREEE (reference sequence). This CDR3 is built from 16 residues. With 4 bases removed from V and 0 bases from J, the gap between germline ends came to 15 bases. CDR3 bases: TGTGCCAGCAGCCTCTCTGGGGCTGTGAGCACAGATACGCAGTATTTT. The encoded protein is CASSLSGAVSTDTQYF.

This clone was picked up a small number of times. The rearrangement uses TRBV10-3 and TRBJ1-1; 12 bases are a match to TRBD1. Germline-derived CDR1 and CDR2 are ENHRY and SYGVKD. With 10 bases clipped from V and 5 bases from J, the junction kept 11 bases outside the gene matches. The CDR3 has 15 amino acids. CDR3 coding DNA: TGTGCCACGGTGGGGACAGGGGGCGAGGGTACTGAAGCTTTCTTT. Protein product: CATVGTGGEGTEAFF.

This clone turned up a few times. The chain recombines TRBV14 with TRBJ2-1, with D perhaps matching TRBD1 (5 bases). V dropped 5 bases and J dropped 7 bases, with 12 bases sitting between them. Germline assignment: CDR1 SGHDN and CDR2 FVKESK. The CDR3 spans 13 residues. Here the CDR3 reads CASSGRVWNEQFF. The CDR3, as DNA: TGTGCCAGCAGCGGCAGGGTGTGGAATGAGCAGTTCTTC. Full variable domain (remainder filled in from reference TRBV14 and TRBJ2-1): EAGVTQFPSHSVIEKGQTVTLRCDPISGHDNLYWYRRVMGKEIKFLLHFVKESKQDESGMPNNRFLAERTGGTYSTLKVQPAELEDSGVYFCASSGRVWNEQFFGPGTRLTVL.

The J gene is TRBJ1-1, the V gene TRBV7-9, with 7 positions matching TRBD1. V was pared by 5 bases and J by 1 base, with 7 bases of the junction left unmatched. CDR3 length: 15 amino acids. From germline, CDR1 is SEHNR and CDR2 FQNEAQ (reference sequence). Here the CDR3 reads CASSPSGQRNTEAFF. DNA for the CDR3: TGTGCCAGCAGCCCATCGGGACAGCGGAACACTGAAGCTTTCTTT.

The rearrangement joins TRBV5-6 to TRBJ2-1; D possibly corresponds to TRBD2 (6 bases). This CDR3 region has 15 residues. V lost 4 bases, J lost 4 bases, and 15 bases lay in between. From germline, CDR1 is SGHDT and CDR2 YYEEEE. CDR3 residues: CASSDAPEGYNEQFF. CDR3 coding DNA: TGTGCCAGCAGCGACGCCCCGGAGGGTTACAATGAGCAGTTCTTC.

The chain employs TRBV2 and TRBJ1-2, with 8 nucleotides matching TRBD1. The ends lost 7 bases at V and 4 bases at J; junction bases unmatched: 5. Germline loops: CDR1 SNHLY, CDR2 FYNNEI. The CDR3 runs 13 residues. The CDR3 region is CASTGGLGYGYTF. The CDR3, as DNA: TGTGCCAGCACAGGGGGCTTGGGCTATGGCTACACCTTC.

This clone was seen once. The J gene is TRBJ1-6, the V gene TRBV7-2; 7 nucleotides line up with TRBD1. Per the germline V gene, CDR1 is SGHTA and CDR2 is FQGNSA. The CDR3 runs 14 residues. V lost 3 bases and J lost 8; bases outside the gene matches: 4. This chain's CDR3 is CASSFRGGDSPLHF. In DNA form, the CDR3 reads TGTGCCAGCAGCTTCAGAGGGGGCGATTCACCCCTCCACTTT.

V is TRBV5-6 and J is TRBJ2-2; TRBD1 might be the D (6 bases). This CDR3 comprises 16 residues. Trimming removed 3 bases at V and 1 base at J, with 13 bases between. In germline, CDR1 is SGHDT, CDR2 YYEEEE. The CDR3 loop reads CASSWEQGLNTGELFF. The CDR3 DNA reads TGTGCCAGCAGCTGGGAACAGGGATTGAACACCGGGGAGCTGTTTTTT.

The chain recombines TRBV7-2 with TRBJ2-3, with TRBD2 identical over 7 bases. There are 17 residues in the CDR3. With V trimmed by 7 bases and J by 2 bases, 15 bases remained unmatched. Germline V gene lookup returns CDR1 SGHTA and CDR2 FQGNSA. The CDR3: CASTPGRGRRFTDTQYF. DNA of the CDR3: TGTGCCAGCACCCCGGGGAGGGGCCGGCGGTTCACAGATACGCAGTATTTT.

The V call is TRBV20-1, the J call TRBJ1-2, with 10 bases aligning to TRBD1. CDR3 length: 12 residues. Germline values: CDR1 DFQATT, CDR2 SNEGSKA (reference sequence). Trimming at V came to 3 bases and at J to 12 bases, leaving 7 bases not matched to a gene. CDR3 sequence: CSASGTGEADTF. The DNA for the CDR3 is TGCAGTGCTAGTGGGACAGGGGAGGCGGACACCTTC.

The V gene is TRBV12-3 or TRBV12-4, the J gene TRBJ1-2; no definite D call. The CDR3 loop spans 11 amino acids. Trimming cost V 6 bases and J 2 bases, with 4 bases left between them. CDR3 protein: CASSGNYGYTF. DNA of the CDR3: TGTGCCAGCAGCGGGAACTATGGCTACACCTTC.